This TCR beta chain is from a study of cytomegalovirus exposure and HLA in healthy donors. Study outcomes and limitations: A later analysis linked a missense variant in DCLRE1C to the trimming of TCR beta V and J genes.

Vbeta (60) and Jbeta (13) primers were used in the PCR. Profiling relied on immunoSEQ multiplex PCR, and the TCRdb table lists in-frame clones only, not all of them. The repertoire holds 100,000 to 150,000 clones, with 60% to 80% as singletons. Note on this clone: As yet, its antigen is unknown.

Trimming at V came to 6 bases and at J to 2 bases, leaving 10 bases not matched to a gene. The CDR3 covers 15 residues. Germline V gene data show CDR1 as MDHEN and CDR2 as SYDVKM. J is TRBJ2-7 and V is TRBV28; 7 bases line up with TRBD2. Sequenced sample: PBMCs. The origin of this receptor is a woman between 45 and 65 years old in good health and CMV-seronegative. The CDR3 bases are TGTGCCAGCAGGTCTAGCGGTTTGGCCCCCTACGAGCAGTACTTC. Amino acids: CASRSSGLAPYEQYF.